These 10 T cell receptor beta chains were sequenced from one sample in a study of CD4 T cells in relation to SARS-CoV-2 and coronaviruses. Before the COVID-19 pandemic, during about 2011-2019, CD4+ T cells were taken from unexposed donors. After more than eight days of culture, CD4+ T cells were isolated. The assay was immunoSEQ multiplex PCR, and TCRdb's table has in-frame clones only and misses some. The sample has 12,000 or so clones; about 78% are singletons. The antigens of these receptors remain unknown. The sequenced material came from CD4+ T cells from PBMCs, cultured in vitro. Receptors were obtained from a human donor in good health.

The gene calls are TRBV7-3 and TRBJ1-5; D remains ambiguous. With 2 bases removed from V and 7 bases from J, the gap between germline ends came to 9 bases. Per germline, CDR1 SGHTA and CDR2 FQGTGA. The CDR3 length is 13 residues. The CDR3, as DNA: TGTGCCAGCAGCTTACAGGAGAGGCAGCCCCAGCATTTT. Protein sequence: CASSLQERQPQHF.

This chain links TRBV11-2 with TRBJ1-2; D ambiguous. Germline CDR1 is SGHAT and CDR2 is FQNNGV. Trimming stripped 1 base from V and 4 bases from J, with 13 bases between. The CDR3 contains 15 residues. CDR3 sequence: CASSLVSAGSYGYTF. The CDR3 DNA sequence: TGTGCCAGCAGCTTAGTATCAGCGGGGAGCTATGGCTACACCTTC.

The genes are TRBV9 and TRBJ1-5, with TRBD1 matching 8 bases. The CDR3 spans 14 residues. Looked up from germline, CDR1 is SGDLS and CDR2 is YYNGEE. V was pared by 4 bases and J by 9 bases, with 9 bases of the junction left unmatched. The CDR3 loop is CASSPGGGLGPQHF. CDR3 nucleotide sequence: TGTGCCAGCAGCCCAGGGGGCGGGTTAGGGCCCCAGCATTTT.

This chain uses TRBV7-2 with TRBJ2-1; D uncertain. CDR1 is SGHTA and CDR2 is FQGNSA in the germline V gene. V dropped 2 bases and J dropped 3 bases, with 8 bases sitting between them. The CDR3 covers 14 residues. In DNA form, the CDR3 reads TGTGCCAGCAGCTTATACGGAGTCTACAATGAGCAGTTCTTC. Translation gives CASSLYGVYNEQFF.

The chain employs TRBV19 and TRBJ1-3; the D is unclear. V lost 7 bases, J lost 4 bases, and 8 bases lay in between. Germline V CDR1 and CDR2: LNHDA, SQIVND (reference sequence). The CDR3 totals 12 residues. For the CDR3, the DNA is TGTGCCAGTAATATCTTCGGAAACACCATATATTTT. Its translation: CASNIFGNTIYF.

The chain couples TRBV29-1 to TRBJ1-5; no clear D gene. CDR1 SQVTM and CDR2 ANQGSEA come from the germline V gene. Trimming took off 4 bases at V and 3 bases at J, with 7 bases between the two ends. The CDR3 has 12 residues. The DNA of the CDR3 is TGCAGCGTTGGGGGTGCCAATCAGCCCCAGCATTTT. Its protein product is CSVGGANQPQHF.

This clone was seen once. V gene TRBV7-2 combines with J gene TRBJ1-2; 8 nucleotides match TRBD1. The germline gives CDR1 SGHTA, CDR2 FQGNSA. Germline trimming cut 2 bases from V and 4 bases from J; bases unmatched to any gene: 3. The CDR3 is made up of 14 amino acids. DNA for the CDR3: TGTGCCAGCAGCTTACAGGGACAGGCCTATGGCTACACCTTC. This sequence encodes CASSLQGQAYGYTF.

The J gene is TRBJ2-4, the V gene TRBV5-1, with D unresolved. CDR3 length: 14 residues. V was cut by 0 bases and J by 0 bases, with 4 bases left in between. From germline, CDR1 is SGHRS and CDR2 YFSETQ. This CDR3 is CASSLEGAKNIQYF. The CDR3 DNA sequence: TGCGCCAGCAGCTTGGAAGGAGCCAAAAACATTCAGTACTTC.

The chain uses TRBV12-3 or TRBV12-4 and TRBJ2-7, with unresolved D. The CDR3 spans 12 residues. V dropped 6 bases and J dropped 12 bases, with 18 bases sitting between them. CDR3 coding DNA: TGTGCCAGCAGCTTCGATCCCCCATCGCTGTACTTC. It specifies CASSFDPPSLYF.

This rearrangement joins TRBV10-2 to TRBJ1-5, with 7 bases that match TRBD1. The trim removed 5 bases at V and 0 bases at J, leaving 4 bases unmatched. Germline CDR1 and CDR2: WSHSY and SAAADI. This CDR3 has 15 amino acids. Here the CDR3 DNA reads TGCGCCAGCAGTCAGACAGGGCGTAGCAATCAGCCCCAGCATTTT. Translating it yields CASSQTGRSNQPQHF.